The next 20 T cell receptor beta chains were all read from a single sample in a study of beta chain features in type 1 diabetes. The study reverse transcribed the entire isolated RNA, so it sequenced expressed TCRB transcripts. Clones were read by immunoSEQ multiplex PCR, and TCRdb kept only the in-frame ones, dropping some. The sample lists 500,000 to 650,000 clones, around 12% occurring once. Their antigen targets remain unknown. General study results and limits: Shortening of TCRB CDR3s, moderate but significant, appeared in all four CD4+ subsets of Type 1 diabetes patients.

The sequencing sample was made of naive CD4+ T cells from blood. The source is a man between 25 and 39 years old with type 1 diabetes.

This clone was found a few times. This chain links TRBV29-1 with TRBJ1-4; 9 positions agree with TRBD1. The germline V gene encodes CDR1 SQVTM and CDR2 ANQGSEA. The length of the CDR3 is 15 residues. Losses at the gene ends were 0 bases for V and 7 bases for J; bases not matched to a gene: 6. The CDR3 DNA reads TGCAGCGTTGAAGATCCGGACAGGGGTACTGAAAAACTGTTTTTT. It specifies CSVEDPDRGTEKLFF.

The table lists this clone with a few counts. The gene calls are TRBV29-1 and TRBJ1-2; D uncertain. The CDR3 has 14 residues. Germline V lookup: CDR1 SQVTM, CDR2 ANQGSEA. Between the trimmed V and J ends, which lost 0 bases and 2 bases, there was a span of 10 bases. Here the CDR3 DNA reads TGCAGCGTTGAAGAGCCGCCTACCAACTATGGCTACACCTTC. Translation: CSVEEPPTNYGYTF.

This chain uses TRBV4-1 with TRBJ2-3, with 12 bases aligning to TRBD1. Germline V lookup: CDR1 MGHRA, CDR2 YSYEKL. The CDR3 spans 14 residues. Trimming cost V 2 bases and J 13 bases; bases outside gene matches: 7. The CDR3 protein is CASSQPRGQGAKYF. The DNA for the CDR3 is TGCGCCAGCAGCCAACCCCGGGGACAGGGGGCGAAGTATTTT.

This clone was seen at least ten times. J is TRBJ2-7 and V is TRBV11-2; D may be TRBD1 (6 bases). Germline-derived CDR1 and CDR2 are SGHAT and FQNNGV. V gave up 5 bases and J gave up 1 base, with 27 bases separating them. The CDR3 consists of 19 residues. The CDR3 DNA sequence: TGTGCCAGCAGCGGTTCACAGGGTAACTCCTTTTTTCGGTCCTACGAGCAGTACTTC. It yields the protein CASSGSQGNSFFRSYEQYF.

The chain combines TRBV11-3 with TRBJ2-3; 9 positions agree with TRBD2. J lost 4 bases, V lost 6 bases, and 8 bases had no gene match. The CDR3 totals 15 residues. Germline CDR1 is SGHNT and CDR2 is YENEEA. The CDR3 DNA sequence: TGTGCCAGCAGTCGATCGGCGGGGGGGCCAGATACGCAGTATTTT. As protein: CASSRSAGGPDTQYF.

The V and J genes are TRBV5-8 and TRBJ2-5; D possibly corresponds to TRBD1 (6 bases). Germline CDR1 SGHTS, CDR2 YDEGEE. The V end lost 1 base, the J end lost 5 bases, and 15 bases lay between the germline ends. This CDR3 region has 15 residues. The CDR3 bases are TGTGCCAGCAGCTTGTATACAGGGCCTCGGGAGACCCAGTACTTC. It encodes CASSLYTGPRETQYF.

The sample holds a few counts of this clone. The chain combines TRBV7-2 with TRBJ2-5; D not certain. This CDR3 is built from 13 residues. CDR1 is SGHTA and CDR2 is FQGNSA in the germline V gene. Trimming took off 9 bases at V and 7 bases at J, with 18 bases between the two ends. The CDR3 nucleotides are TGTGCCAGTCTAGGCCCTCGGAGTTGGACCCAGTACTTC. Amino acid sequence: CASLGPRSWTQYF.

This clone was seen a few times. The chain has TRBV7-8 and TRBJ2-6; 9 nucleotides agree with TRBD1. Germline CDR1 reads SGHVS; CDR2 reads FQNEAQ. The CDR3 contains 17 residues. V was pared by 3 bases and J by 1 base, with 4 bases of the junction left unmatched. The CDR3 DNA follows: TGTGCCAGCAGCTTTACAGGGGGCGCTTCTGGGGCCAACGTCCTGACTTTC. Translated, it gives CASSFTGGASGANVLTF.

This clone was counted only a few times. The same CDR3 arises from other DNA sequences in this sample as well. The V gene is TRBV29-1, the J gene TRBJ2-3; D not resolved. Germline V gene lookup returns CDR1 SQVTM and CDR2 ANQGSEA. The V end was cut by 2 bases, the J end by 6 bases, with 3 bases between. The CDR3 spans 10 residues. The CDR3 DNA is TGCAGCGTTGAAAGGGATACGCAGTATTTT. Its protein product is CSVERDTQYF.

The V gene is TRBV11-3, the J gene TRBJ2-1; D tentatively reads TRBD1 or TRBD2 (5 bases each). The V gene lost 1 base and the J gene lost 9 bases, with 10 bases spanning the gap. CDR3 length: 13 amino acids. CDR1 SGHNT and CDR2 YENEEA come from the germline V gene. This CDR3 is CASSLGDGREQFF. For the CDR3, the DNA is TGTGCCAGCAGCTTAGGGGACGGACGTGAGCAGTTCTTC.

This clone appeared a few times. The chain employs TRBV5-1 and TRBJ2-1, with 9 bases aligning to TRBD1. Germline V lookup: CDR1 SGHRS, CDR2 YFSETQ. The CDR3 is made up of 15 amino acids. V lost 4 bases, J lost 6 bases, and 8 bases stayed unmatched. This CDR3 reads CASSGGTGPLNEQFF. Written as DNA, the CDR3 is TGCGCCAGCAGCGGTGGGACAGGGCCCCTCAATGAGCAGTTCTTC.

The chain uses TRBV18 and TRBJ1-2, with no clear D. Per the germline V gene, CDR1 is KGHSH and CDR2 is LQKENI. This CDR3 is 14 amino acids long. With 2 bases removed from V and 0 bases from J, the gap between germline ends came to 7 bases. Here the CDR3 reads CASSPVATNYGYTF. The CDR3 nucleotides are TGTGCCAGCTCACCAGTTGCAACTAACTATGGCTACACCTTC.

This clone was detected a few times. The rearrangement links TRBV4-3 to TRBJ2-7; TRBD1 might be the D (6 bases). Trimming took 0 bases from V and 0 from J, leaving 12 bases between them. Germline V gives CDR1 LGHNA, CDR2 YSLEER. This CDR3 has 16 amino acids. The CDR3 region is CASSQDTQGSSYEQYF. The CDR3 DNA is TGCGCCAGCAGCCAAGATACGCAGGGGAGCTCCTACGAGCAGTACTTC.

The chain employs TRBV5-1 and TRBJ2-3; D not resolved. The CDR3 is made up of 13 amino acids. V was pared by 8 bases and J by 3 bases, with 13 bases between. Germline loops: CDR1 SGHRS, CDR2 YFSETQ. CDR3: CASRPPSTDTQYF. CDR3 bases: TGCGCCAGTCGCCCTCCTTCGACAGATACGCAGTATTTT.

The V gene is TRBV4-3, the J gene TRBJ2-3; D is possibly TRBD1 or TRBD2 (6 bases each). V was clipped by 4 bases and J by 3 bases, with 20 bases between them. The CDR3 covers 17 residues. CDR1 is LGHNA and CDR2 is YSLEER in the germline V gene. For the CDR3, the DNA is TGCGCCAGCAGCCCAAGAGGCGTGGGGGGCGTAACAGATACGCAGTATTTT. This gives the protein CASSPRGVGGVTDTQYF.

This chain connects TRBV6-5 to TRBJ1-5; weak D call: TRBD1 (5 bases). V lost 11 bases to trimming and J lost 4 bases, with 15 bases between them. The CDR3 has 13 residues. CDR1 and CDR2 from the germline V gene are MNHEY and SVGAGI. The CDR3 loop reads CASRGDGNQPQHF. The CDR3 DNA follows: TGTGCCTCTCGGGGGGATGGAAATCAGCCCCAGCATTTT.

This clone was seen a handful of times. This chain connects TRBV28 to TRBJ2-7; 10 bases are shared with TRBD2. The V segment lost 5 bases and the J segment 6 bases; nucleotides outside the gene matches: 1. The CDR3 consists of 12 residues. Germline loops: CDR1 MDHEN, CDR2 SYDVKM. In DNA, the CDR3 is TGTGCCAGCAGTACTAGCGGGGCCGAGCAGTACTTC. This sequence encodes CASSTSGAEQYF.

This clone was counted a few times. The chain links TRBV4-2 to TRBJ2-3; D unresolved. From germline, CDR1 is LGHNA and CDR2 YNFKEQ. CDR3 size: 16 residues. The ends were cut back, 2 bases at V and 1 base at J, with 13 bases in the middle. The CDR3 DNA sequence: TGTGCCAGCAGCCAACGCTCCGGGCAGCGCACAGATACGCAGTATTTT. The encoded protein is CASSQRSGQRTDTQYF.

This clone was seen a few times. The CDR3 nucleotides read TGCGCCAGCAGCCAAGATATGGTCCGGGGGCGTTTAGAAGGTGGCTACACCTTC. Encoded protein: CASSQDMVRGRLEGGYTF. The V gene is TRBV4-3, the J gene TRBJ1-2, with D possibly matching TRBD1 (6 bases). In germline, CDR1 is LGHNA, CDR2 YSLEER. The germline V and J ends were trimmed by 0 bases and 7 bases, with 24 bases remaining between them. The CDR3 has 18 residues.

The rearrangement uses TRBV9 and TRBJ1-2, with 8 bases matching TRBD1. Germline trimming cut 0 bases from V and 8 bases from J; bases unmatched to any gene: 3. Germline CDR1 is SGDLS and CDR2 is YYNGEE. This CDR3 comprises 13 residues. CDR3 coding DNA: TGTGCCAGCAGCGTAGCTACAGGGGGAGGCTACACCTTC. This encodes CASSVATGGGYTF.